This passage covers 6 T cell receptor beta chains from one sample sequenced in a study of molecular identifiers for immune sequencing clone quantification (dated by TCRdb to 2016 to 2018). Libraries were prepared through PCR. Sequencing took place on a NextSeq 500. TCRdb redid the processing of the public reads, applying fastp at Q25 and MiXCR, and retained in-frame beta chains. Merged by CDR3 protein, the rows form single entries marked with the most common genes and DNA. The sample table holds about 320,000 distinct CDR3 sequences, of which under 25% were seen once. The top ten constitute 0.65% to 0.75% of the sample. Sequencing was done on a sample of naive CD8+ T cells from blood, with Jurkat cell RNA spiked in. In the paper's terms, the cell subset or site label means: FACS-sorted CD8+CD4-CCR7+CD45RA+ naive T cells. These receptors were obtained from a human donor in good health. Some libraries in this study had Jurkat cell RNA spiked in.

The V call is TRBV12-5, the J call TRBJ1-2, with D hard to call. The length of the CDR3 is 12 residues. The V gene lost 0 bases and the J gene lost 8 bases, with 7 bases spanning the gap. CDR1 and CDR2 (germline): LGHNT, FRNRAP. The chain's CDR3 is CASGLVGSGYTF. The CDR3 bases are TGTGCTAGTGGTTTGGTAGGGAGCGGCTACACCTTC. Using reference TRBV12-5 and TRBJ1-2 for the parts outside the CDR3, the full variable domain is DARVTQTPRHKVTEMGQEVTMRCQPILGHNTVFWYRQTMMQGLELLAYFRNRAPLDDSGMPKDRFSAEMPDATLATLKIQPSEPRDSAVYFCASGLVGSGYTFGSGTRLTVV.

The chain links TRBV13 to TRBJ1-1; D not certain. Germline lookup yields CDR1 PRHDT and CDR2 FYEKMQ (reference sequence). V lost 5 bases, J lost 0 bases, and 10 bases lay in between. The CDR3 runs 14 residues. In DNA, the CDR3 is TGTGCCAGCAGCCCCGCCTGGATGAACACTGAAGCTTTCTTT. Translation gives CASSPAWMNTEAFF.

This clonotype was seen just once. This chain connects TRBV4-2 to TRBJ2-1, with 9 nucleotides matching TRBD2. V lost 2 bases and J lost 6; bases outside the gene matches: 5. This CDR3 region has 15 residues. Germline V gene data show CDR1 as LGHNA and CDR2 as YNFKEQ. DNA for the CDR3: TGTGCCAGCAGCCAACTAGCGGGAATGGGCAATGAGCAGTTCTTC. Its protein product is CASSQLAGMGNEQFF.

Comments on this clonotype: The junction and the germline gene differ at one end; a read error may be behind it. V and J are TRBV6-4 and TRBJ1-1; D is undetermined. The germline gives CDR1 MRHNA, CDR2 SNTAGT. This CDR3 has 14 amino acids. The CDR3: CANALTPLRTEAYF. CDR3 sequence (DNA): TGTGCCAACGCATTGACACCGCTGAGAACTGAAGCTTACTTT.

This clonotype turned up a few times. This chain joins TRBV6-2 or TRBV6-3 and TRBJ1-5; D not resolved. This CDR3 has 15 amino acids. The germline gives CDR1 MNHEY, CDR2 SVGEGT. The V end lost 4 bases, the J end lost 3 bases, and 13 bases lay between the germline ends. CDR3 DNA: TGTGCCAGCAGTTCTGAGGATAGTACCAATCAGCCCCAGCATTTT. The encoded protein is CASSSEDSTNQPQHF.

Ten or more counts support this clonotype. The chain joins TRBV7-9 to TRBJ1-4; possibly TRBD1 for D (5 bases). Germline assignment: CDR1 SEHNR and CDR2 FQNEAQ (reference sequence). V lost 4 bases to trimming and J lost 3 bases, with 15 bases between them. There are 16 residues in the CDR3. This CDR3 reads CASSSNPGSANEKLFF. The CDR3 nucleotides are TGTGCCAGCAGCTCAAATCCAGGGTCGGCTAATGAAAAACTGTTTTTT. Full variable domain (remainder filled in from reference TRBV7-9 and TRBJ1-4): DTGVSQNPRHKITKRGQNVTFRCDPISEHNRLYWYRQTLGQGPEFLTYFQNEAQLEKSRLLSDRFSAERPKGSFSTLEIQRTEQGDSAMYLCASSSNPGSANEKLFFGSGTQLSVL.